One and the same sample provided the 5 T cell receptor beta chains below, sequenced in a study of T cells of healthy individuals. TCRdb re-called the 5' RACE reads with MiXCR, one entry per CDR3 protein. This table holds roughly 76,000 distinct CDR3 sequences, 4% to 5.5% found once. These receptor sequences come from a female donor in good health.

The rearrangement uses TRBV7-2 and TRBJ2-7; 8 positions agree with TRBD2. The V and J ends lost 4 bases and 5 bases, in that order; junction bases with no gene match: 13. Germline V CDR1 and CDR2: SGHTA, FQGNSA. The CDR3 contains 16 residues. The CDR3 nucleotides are TGTGCCAGCAGCTCGAGCCCTAATAGCGGGATCAACGAGCAGTACTTC. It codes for CASSSSPNSGINEQYF.

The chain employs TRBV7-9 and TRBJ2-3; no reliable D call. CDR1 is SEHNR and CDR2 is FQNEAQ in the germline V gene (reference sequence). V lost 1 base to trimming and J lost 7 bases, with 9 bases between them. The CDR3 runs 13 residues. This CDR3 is CASSLGAANTQYF. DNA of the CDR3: TGTGCCAGCAGCTTAGGCGCTGCTAATACGCAGTATTTT.

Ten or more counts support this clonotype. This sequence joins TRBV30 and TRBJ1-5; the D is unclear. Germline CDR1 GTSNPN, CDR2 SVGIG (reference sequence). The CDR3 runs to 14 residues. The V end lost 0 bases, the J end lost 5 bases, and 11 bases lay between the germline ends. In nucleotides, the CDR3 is TGTGCCTGGAGTGTACCCCCGACCGATCAGCCCCAGCATTTT. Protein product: CAWSVPPTDQPQHF.

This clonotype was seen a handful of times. The CDR3 region is CAWRRARGPEAFF. The CDR3 DNA reads as TGTGCCTGGAGGAGGGCCCGAGGCCCTGAAGCTTTCTTT. V and J are TRBV30 and TRBJ1-1; D not resolved. The CDR3 contains 13 residues. Trimming pared 3 bases from V and 6 bases from J, leaving 14 bases between. Germline CDR1 and CDR2: GTSNPN and SVGIG (reference sequence).

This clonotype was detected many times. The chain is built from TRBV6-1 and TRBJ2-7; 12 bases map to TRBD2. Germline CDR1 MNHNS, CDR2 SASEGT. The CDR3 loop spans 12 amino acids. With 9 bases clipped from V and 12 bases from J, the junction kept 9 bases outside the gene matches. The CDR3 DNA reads TGTGCCAGTTCTTCTCTAGCGGGAGGGTTGTACTTC. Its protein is CASSSLAGGLYF.